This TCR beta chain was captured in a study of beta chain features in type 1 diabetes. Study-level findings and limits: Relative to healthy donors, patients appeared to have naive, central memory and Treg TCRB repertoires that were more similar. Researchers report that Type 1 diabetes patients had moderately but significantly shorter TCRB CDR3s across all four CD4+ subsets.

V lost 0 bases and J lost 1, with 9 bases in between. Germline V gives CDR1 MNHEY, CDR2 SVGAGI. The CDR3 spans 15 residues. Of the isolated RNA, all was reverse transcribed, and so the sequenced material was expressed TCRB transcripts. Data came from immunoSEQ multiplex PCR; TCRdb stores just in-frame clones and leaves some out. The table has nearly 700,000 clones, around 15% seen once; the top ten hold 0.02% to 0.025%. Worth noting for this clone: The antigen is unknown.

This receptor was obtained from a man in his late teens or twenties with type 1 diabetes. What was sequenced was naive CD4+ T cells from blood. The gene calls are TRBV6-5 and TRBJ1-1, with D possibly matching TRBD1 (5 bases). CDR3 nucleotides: TGTGCCAGCAGTTACTCAGGAGGGACGAACACTGAAGCTTTCTTT. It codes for CASSYSGGTNTEAFF.